This T cell receptor (beta chain) was sequenced for a study of T cells in Graves' hyperthyroidism and ophthalmopathy (dated by TCRdb to the late 2010s). A note on the overall study: Peripheral blood samples were taken at the time of initial diagnosis, prior to any treatment. Thyroid tissue and blood T-cell repertoires from six Graves' hyperthyroidism patients were also compared in the study. A discovery cohort of around 98 patients, 43 with Graves' ophthalmopathy and approximately 60 with stable Graves' hyperthyroidism, was used to find distinguishing TCR V-J signatures. An independent validation cohort of fewer than 20 hyperthyroidism patients and about 15 patients who later progressed to ophthalmopathy tested prospective prediction of ophthalmopathy. Following sampling, methimazole starting at 30 mg daily was given to hyperthyroidism patients, and high-dose intravenous methylprednisolone was given to ophthalmopathy patients. TCR Vbeta CDR3 sequencing of 135 peripheral blood samples (43 ophthalmopathy, 75 hyperthyroidism and roughly 17 progressor patients) is reported in the paper. The 85 to 100 discovery patients were randomly split 7:3 into training and test sets.

Points on this clonotype: The clone's antigen remains unknown. No base qualities exist here, and no much larger clone lies one base off it.

Graves' hyperthyroidism was defined as stable when no progression to ophthalmopathy occurred over 18 months of follow-up. Hyperthyroidism patients were newly diagnosed, with disease duration under 2 months, and aged 18 to 65 years. Exclusion was applied to patients with uncontrolled infections, other autoimmune diseases, pregnancy or lactation. Diagnoses were established on the basis of clinical symptoms, serum thyroxine and TRAb, thyroid ultrasound, and orbital computed tomography. Ficoll-Paque density gradient centrifugation was used to isolate PBMCs from about 10 ml of fresh peripheral blood. Total RNA was extracted with Trizol reagent, and quality was checked on an Agilent 2100 Bioanalyzer. V and J are truncated by 5 bases and 7 bases respectively, leaving an intervening sequence of 16 bases. From its cysteine to its phenylalanine, the CDR3 spans 14 amino acids. Only the CDR3 region is kept as DNA, spanning 42 bases read in frame from base 1. The germline V gene (reference sequence) specifies SGHKS as CDR1 and YYEKEE as CDR2.

TCR beta CDR3 regions were amplified from RNA transcripts. The first round of RT-PCR for the TCR CDR3 was performed with the HTBI primer set and the Qiagen OneStep RT-PCR kit. Libraries were constructed in a second round of multiplex PCR, after which size selection and purification were carried out. Paired-end sequencing of the libraries was performed with 100 bp reads on an Illumina HiSeq2000. In the paper's pipeline: SOAPnuke was used to process the raw data, with reads discarded if the reads contained adapters or uncalled bases, had a mean Phred below 15, or lacked an exact constant-primer or identifier match. COPE v1.2.5 was used to merge high-quality paired reads, and clonotypes were defined as unique nucleotide sequences. MiTCR v1.1 was used to align the clonotypes against IMGT TRBV, TRBD and TRBJ reference segments. The analysis included only V-J combinations with a frequency above 0.0001, which together covered approximately 99% of the repertoires. The TCS score was defined as the ratio of F50 (clonal expansion) to E x V (chaos), calculated using BLOSUM62-based TCRdist between CDR3 peptides within each V-J. Welch's t-statistics and random forest reduced roughly 530 V-J features to 13, which were used in a naive Bayes classifier (R e1071). The public reads were reprocessed in TCRdb via fastp at Q25 and MiXCR, keeping in-frame beta chains. Identical CDR3 protein sequences are pooled into one entry, listed with their most common genes and DNA. What appears here as the V and J calls and clone size reflects TCRdb's work, not the paper's. This sample lists 470,000 or so distinct CDR3 sequences; about a fifth were detected once. The biggest ten clones account for less than 30% of the sample.

Here is what the overall study found, with its caveats: In validation, the model predicted progression to ophthalmopathy a median of roughly 6.5 months before onset, with about 70% sensitivity and 72.22% specificity. Sample size was not statistically predetermined, and investigators were not blinded to group allocation. Ophthalmopathy was separated from stable hyperthyroidism by a 13 V-J signature model, with about 88% sensitivity and around 81% specificity obtained in cross-validation and 80%/75% obtained in testing. Most expanded thyroid clonotypes (frequency above 0.001) were also detected in blood, suggesting blood repertoires may reflect thyroid immune responses.

Sequenced input: blood. The chain is made from TRBV5-5 and TRBJ1-5; the D gene is possibly TRBD1, with 5 bases matching. This sequence originates from a young man with Graves' hyperthyroidism. The bases read TGTGCCAGCAGTCTGGGGGGACTGTGGCAGCCCCAGCATTTT. This translates into CASSLGGLWQPQHF.